Listed below are T cell receptor beta chains from one sample, sequenced in a study of cytomegalovirus exposure and HLA in healthy donors. This table comes from immunoSEQ multiplex PCR, and its TCRdb copy is limited to in-frame clones, with some not included. The data show 100,000 to 120,000 clones, around 85% seen once. Source material: PBMCs. These receptors originate from a man between 35 and 55 years old in good health and CMV-seronegative. Both conserved end residues are part of each CDR3. The order of the fields is V gene, D gene, clone size, J gene, CDR3 protein, CDR3 DNA. The D gene is left open where the match is weak. Size tells how often a clone was seen (once, few, many) or the class of an expanded clone, and some rows leave it out.

>TRBV10-3|TRBD1|-|TRBJ1-1
CAISEYQGALNTEAFF
TGTGCCATCAGTGAGTATCAGGGGGCTCTAAACACTGAAGCTTTCTTT
>TRBV6-6|-|-|TRBJ2-3
CASSYDRDSDTQYF
TGTGCCAGCAGTTACGATCGGGATTCAGATACGCAGTATTTT
>TRBV4-2|-|-|TRBJ2-7
CASSQDPIGGLSYEQYF
TGTGCCAGCAGCCAAGATCCCATCGGGGGGCTGTCCTACGAGCAGTACTTC
>TRBV2|TRBD1|-|TRBJ1-2
CAGQGTQNYGYTF
TGTGCCGGACAGGGGACTCAGAACTATGGCTACACCTTC
>TRBV6-1|-|-|TRBJ2-7
CASSEPFVQYF
TGTGCCAGCAGTGAACCGTTCGTGCAGTACTTC
>TRBV9|-|-|TRBJ1-5
CASSVEEAGQPQHF
TGTGCCAGCAGCGTAGAGGAGGCAGGACAGCCCCAGCATTTT
>TRBV25-1|TRBD1|once|TRBJ2-2
CASPGGDRGTGELFF
TGTGCCAGCCCGGGGGGGGACAGGGGAACCGGGGAGCTGTTTTTT
>TRBV28|TRBD1|once|TRBJ2-2
CASSLSGTGNTGELFF
TGTGCCAGCAGTTTGTCCGGGACAGGGAACACCGGGGAGCTGTTTTTT
>TRBV5-6|-|-|TRBJ1-4
CASSLGQGEKLFF
TGTGCCAGCAGCTTGGGGCAGGGGGAAAAACTGTTTTTT
>TRBV19|TRBD2|-|TRBJ2-3
CASGLAGISTDTQYF
TGTGCCAGTGGACTAGCGGGGATTAGCACAGATACGCAGTATTTT
>TRBV2|-|-|TRBJ1-1
CASMLWTANTEAFF
TGTGCCAGCATGTTATGGACTGCGAACACTGAAGCTTTCTTT
>TRBV2|-|-|TRBJ1-1
CASSPDRITEAFF
TGTGCCAGCAGTCCTGACAGAATCACTGAAGCTTTCTTT
>TRBV28|TRBD1|once|TRBJ2-7
CASSSASSGGSGEQYF
TGTGCCAGCAGTTCCGCATCCTCAGGGGGCTCGGGGGAGCAGTACTTC
>TRBV18|TRBD2|-|TRBJ2-5
CASSSLLAGVETQYF
TGTGCCAGCTCATCCCTTCTAGCGGGGGTAGAGACCCAGTACTTC
>TRBV4-1|-|-|TRBJ2-2
CASSGESTGELFF
TGCGCCAGCAGCGGAGAATCTACCGGGGAGCTGTTTTTT
>TRBV2|TRBD2|-|TRBJ2-3
CASSEEGTITDTQYF
TGTGCCAGCAGTGAAGAGGGGACTATCACAGATACGCAGTATTTT
>TRBV28|-|-|TRBJ1-5
CASHPGGNQPQHF
TGTGCCAGCCACCCGGGGGGCAATCAGCCCCAGCATTTT
>TRBV19|-|-|TRBJ1-1
CASILGDSYTEAFF
TGTGCCAGTATCCTAGGGGATTCCTACACTGAAGCTTTCTTT
>TRBV28|TRBD1|-|TRBJ2-7
CASRPSGTGAYEQYF
TGTGCCAGCAGACCCTCCGGGACAGGAGCCTACGAGCAGTACTTC
>TRBV5-5|TRBD1|-|TRBJ2-7
CASSLQGAQGEQYF
TGTGCCAGCAGCTTACAGGGGGCGCAGGGCGAGCAGTACTTC
>TRBV23-1|TRBD1|-|TRBJ1-2
CASSHRAYGQRDRGKENGYTF
TGCGCCAGCAGTCATCGGGCTTATGGACAAAGGGACAGGGGGAAGGAAAATGGCTACACCTTC
>TRBV27|TRBD1|-|TRBJ1-2
CASSLRPGQGFHGYTF
TGTGCCAGCAGTCTCCGACCAGGACAGGGTTTCCATGGCTACACCTTC
>TRBV7-9|-|-|TRBJ1-2
CASSRGGSYGYTF
TGTGCCAGCAGCCGGGGAGGGAGCTATGGCTACACCTTC
>TRBV6-1|-|-|TRBJ1-6
CASGHPDSSPLHF
TGTGCCAGCGGCCACCCCGACAGTTCACCCCTCCACTTT
>TRBV5-1|-|-|TRBJ1-1
CASSVDFSHTEAFF
TGCGCCAGCAGCGTGGACTTTTCCCACACTGAAGCTTTCTTT
>TRBV7-9|TRBD1|-|TRBJ1-4
CASSSDRGRREKLFF
TGTGCCAGCAGCTCGGACAGGGGGAGGAGAGAAAAACTGTTTTTT
>TRBV7-9|-|-|TRBJ1-2
CASSLPPGGADGYTF
TGTGCCAGCAGCTTACCTCCGGGGGGGGCGGATGGCTACACCTTC
>TRBV27|TRBD1|-|TRBJ1-3
CASSLQQGAGNTIYF
TGTGCCAGCAGTTTACAACAGGGGGCTGGAAACACCATATATTTT
>TRBV5-1|-|-|TRBJ1-2
CASSIGQSGPHYGYTF
TGCGCCAGCAGCATAGGACAGTCAGGCCCACATTATGGCTACACCTTC
>TRBV19|TRBD1|-|TRBJ2-7
CASSIYPSGQGYYEQYF
TGTGCCAGTAGTATCTACCCTTCGGGACAGGGCTACTACGAGCAGTACTTC
>TRBV7-2|-|-|TRBJ1-1
CASSLDPTGTEAFF
TGTGCCAGCAGCTTAGACCCTACAGGCACTGAAGCTTTCTTT
>TRBV6-1|TRBD1|-|TRBJ2-7
CASSGHRGSYEQYF
TGTGCCAGCAGTGGTCACAGGGGGTCGTACGAGCAGTACTTC
>TRBV7-9|TRBD1|-|TRBJ2-2
CASSLEGAPPGELFF
TGTGCCAGCAGCTTAGAGGGGGCGCCCCCCGGGGAGCTGTTTTTT
>TRBV7-8|-|-|TRBJ2-7
CASSRSVSEGKLATFYEQYF
TGTGCCAGCAGCCGATCTGTTTCGGAGGGCAAGTTGGCGACCTTCTACGAGCAGTACTTC
>TRBV28|-|-|TRBJ1-2
CASSSRYGYTF
TGTGCCAGCAGTTCTCGCTATGGCTACACCTTC
>TRBV28|TRBD1|-|TRBJ1-5
CAIDRGINQPQHF
TGTGCCATCGACAGGGGGATCAATCAGCCCCAGCATTTT
>TRBV10-3|TRBD1|-|TRBJ1-5
CAISEGTVGQPQHF
TGTGCCATCAGTGAGGGGACAGTTGGACAGCCCCAGCATTTT
>TRBV27|-|-|TRBJ2-1
CASANGGRPSHNEQFF
TGTGCCAGCGCAAATGGAGGACGGCCTTCTCACAATGAGCAGTTCTTC
>TRBV10-3|-|few|TRBJ1-5
CAISEGQSSNQPQHF
TGTGCCATCAGTGAAGGACAGAGCAGCAATCAGCCCCAGCATTTT
>TRBV15|-|-|TRBJ2-7
CATSTHLRPEQYF
TGTGCCACCAGCACGCACCTACGCCCCGAGCAGTACTTC
>TRBV23-1|-|-|TRBJ2-7
CASSSQGPFYEQYF
TGCGCCAGCAGTTCGCAGGGGCCGTTCTACGAGCAGTACTTC
>TRBV2|TRBD1|-|TRBJ2-2
CASSLTGAPNTGELFF
TGTGCCAGCAGTCTAACAGGGGCCCCGAACACCGGGGAGCTGTTTTTT
>TRBV2|-|-|TRBJ2-3
CASSPIGGLTDTQYF
TGTGCCAGCAGTCCTATCGGGGGGCTAACAGATACGCAGTATTTT
>TRBV15|TRBD1|-|TRBJ1-2
CATSRVGQGNRNGYTF
TGTGCCACCAGCAGGGTGGGACAGGGAAATCGAAATGGCTACACCTTC
>TRBV19|TRBD1|-|TRBJ2-1
CASSLSGGVGEQFF
TGTGCCAGTAGTTTATCAGGGGGCGTGGGTGAGCAGTTCTTC